These 26 T cell receptor beta chains originate from one sample sequenced in a study of cytomegalovirus exposure and HLA in healthy donors. PCR was performed using 60 Vbeta and 13 Jbeta primers. The data were produced by immunoSEQ multiplex PCR, yet TCRdb's version contains in-frame clones alone and is incomplete. The sample records some 190,000 clones, more than 70% being singletons. The sample consisted of PBMCs. The receptors stem from a woman aged 35 to 49 in good health and CMV-seronegative.

V usage is TRBV6-1 and J usage is TRBJ1-2; 9 nucleotides agree with TRBD1. Germline V CDR1 and CDR2: MNHNS, SASEGT. This CDR3 has 13 residues. The ends lost 6 bases at V and 8 bases at J; junction bases unmatched: 7. For the CDR3, the DNA is TGTGCCAGCAGGGTACAGGGGGCAGGGGGCTACACCTTC. This codes for CASRVQGAGGYTF.

This clone occurred a few times. The chain joins TRBV6-1 to TRBJ2-7, with D unclear. Germline assignment: CDR1 MNHNS and CDR2 SASEGT. CDR3 size: 13 residues. V was trimmed by 6 bases and J by 3 bases, leaving 12 bases between them. CDR3: CASSLSFFYEQYF. The CDR3 DNA follows: TGTGCCAGCAGCCTTTCGTTTTTCTACGAGCAGTACTTC.

The V gene is TRBV2, the J gene TRBJ2-3, with 8 bases lining up with TRBD2. After removal of 8 bases from V and 0 bases from J, the junction contained 7 bases not matched to a gene. CDR1 and CDR2 from the germline V gene are SNHLY and FYNNEI. The CDR3 is 15 amino acids. The DNA for the CDR3 is TGTGCCAGCTCTAGGGGGACTAGGAGCACAGATACGCAGTATTTT. Encoded protein: CASSRGTRSTDTQYF.

The chain joins TRBV4-2 to TRBJ1-2; D unclear. The CDR3 is 14 amino acids. Germline V lookup: CDR1 LGHNA, CDR2 YNFKEQ. With 4 bases removed from V and 4 bases from J, the gap between germline ends came to 13 bases. The CDR3 protein is CASSPLEVFYGYTF. Written as DNA, the CDR3 is TGTGCCAGCAGCCCGCTGGAGGTATTCTATGGCTACACCTTC.

The chain uses TRBV11-2 and TRBJ2-1, with D unclear. This CDR3 has 15 amino acids. Looked up from germline, CDR1 is SGHAT and CDR2 is FQNNGV. The V gene lost 3 bases and the J gene lost 0 bases, with 9 bases spanning the gap. Here the CDR3 DNA reads TGTGCCAGCAGCTTTCGGTTAAGCTCCTACAATGAGCAGTTCTTC. Encoded protein: CASSFRLSSYNEQFF. The complete variable domain, with remaining parts taken from reference TRBV11-2 and TRBJ2-1, reads EAGVAQSPRYKIIEKRQSVAFWCNPISGHATLYWYQQILGQGPKLLIQFQNNGVVDDSQLPKDRFSAERLKGVDSTLKIQPAKLEDSAVYLCASSFRLSSYNEQFFGPGTRLTVL.

This chain links TRBV7-8 with TRBJ1-5; TRBD1 might be the D (5 bases). CDR1 SGHVS and CDR2 FQNEAQ come from the germline V gene. Deletions cut 4 bases from V and 6 bases from J, with 19 bases between. The CDR3 is 16 residues long. The CDR3, as DNA: TGTGCCAGCAGCTGGGAACCTCGGGGGGTTGGTCAGCCCCAGCATTTT. This gives the protein CASSWEPRGVGQPQHF.

The chain recombines TRBV29-1 with TRBJ1-2; TRBD1 matches 7 bases. Unmatched junction bases numbered 5, after V lost 7 bases and J lost 3 bases. Germline lookup yields CDR1 SQVTM and CDR2 ANQGSEA. CDR3 length: 12 amino acids. The CDR3 sequence: CSEGADDYGYTF. The CDR3 nucleotides read TGCAGCGAGGGGGCTGATGACTATGGCTACACCTTC.

J is TRBJ2-3 and V is TRBV5-4; the D gene is possibly TRBD2 (6 bases). Germline V gene lookup returns CDR1 SGHNT and CDR2 YYREEE (reference sequence). The CDR3 totals 17 residues. Trimming took 3 bases from V and 0 from J, leaving 17 bases between them. CDR3 protein: CASSSPRGGTSTDTQYF. The CDR3 DNA sequence: TGTGCCAGCAGCTCGCCGCGTGGCGGGACTAGCACAGATACGCAGTATTTT.

The chain uses TRBV10-3 and TRBJ1-2, with D tentatively TRBD1 (6 bases). The CDR3 is 13 residues long. The germline gives CDR1 ENHRY, CDR2 SYGVKD. V gave up 6 bases and J gave up 4 bases, with 12 bases separating them. The CDR3 loop is CAISGTNFYGYTF. The DNA for the CDR3 is TGTGCCATCAGCGGGACAAACTTCTATGGCTACACCTTC.

This chain uses TRBV30 with TRBJ1-1, with 10 bases that match TRBD1. V trimming: 3 bases; J trimming: 7 bases; junction bases outside the gene matches: 8. Germline loops: CDR1 GTSNPN, CDR2 SVGIG (reference sequence). The CDR3 sequence is 14 residues long. CDR3 sequence (DNA): TGTGCCTGGAGGGTCGGACAGGGGGTTAGTGAAGCTTTCTTT. It specifies CAWRVGQGVSEAFF.

The V call is TRBV12-5, the J call TRBJ2-5; 8 bases fit TRBD1. Germline CDR1 reads LGHNT; CDR2 reads FRNRAP. The CDR3 totals 17 residues. V trimming: 1 base; J trimming: 1 base; junction bases outside the gene matches: 8. CDR3: CASGLAGTGPTQETQYF. CDR3 nucleotide sequence: TGTGCTAGTGGTTTGGCTGGGACAGGACCCACCCAAGAGACCCAGTACTTC.

V is TRBV5-1 and J is TRBJ1-4; D remains ambiguous. Per the germline V gene, CDR1 is SGHRS and CDR2 is YFSETQ. Deletions cut 5 bases from V and 4 bases from J, with 12 bases between. This CDR3 is built from 14 residues. The CDR3 here is CASSSLGDNEKLFF. The CDR3 DNA sequence: TGCGCCAGCAGTTCCCTAGGTGATAATGAAAAACTGTTTTTT. The whole variable domain, remainder taken from reference TRBV5-1 and TRBJ1-4, is KAGVTQTPRYLIKTRGQQVTLSCSPISGHRSVSWYQQTPGQGLQFLFEYFSETQRNKGNFPGRFSGRQFSNSRSEMNVSTLELGDSALYLCASSSLGDNEKLFFGSGTQLSVL.

This chain joins TRBV11-3 and TRBJ2-7; D might be TRBD2 (6 bases). The CDR3 covers 11 residues. The germline CDR1 and CDR2 sequences are SGHNT and YENEEA. V lost 4 bases, J lost 12 bases, and 13 bases lay in between. CDR3 amino acids: CASSYTTRAYF. The CDR3 DNA reads TGTGCCAGCAGCTATACGACTAGAGCGTACTTC.

This clone has just a few counts. The V gene is TRBV5-6, the J gene TRBJ1-2; 9 nucleotides align to TRBD1. V lost 4 bases, J lost 5 bases, and 3 bases stayed unmatched. Per the germline V gene, CDR1 is SGHDT and CDR2 is YYEEEE. The length of the CDR3 is 13 residues. The CDR3 sequence is CASSLGTGYGYTF. DNA of the CDR3: TGTGCCAGCAGCCTAGGGACAGGGTATGGCTACACCTTC.

This clone occurred once. This CDR3 is CASSIHTATAGDTQYF. CDR3 sequence (DNA): TGTGCCAGTAGTATTCATACGGCGACCGCGGGAGATACGCAGTATTTT. The rearrangement links TRBV19 to TRBJ2-3; maybe TRBD2 (5 bases). CDR1 is LNHDA and CDR2 is SQIVND in the germline V gene (reference sequence). Trimming took 3 bases from V and 5 from J, leaving 18 bases between them. There are 16 residues in the CDR3.

The chain recombines TRBV30 with TRBJ1-4; D possibly corresponds to TRBD1 (5 bases). Germline lookup yields CDR1 GTSNPN and CDR2 SVGIG (reference sequence). V was trimmed by 3 bases and J by 8 bases, leaving 16 bases between them. The CDR3 spans 14 residues. The CDR3 DNA is TGTGCCTGGAGAGGTGGAGGGGCGGGGGAAAAACTGTTTTTT. It encodes CAWRGGGAGEKLFF.

Remarks on this clone: At the DNA level, this CDR3 is encoded by other sequences in the same sample as well. This chain links TRBV7-2 with TRBJ2-1, with a tentative D call TRBD2 (6 bases). CDR3 length equals 13 residues. CDR1 and CDR2 (germline): SGHTA, FQGNSA. Trimming shortened V by 6 bases and J by 0 bases, and 6 bases separated the two germline ends. Here the CDR3 reads CASSSGSYNEQFF. The CDR3 DNA follows: TGTGCCAGCAGTAGCGGCTCCTACAATGAGCAGTTCTTC.

The chain joins TRBV29-1 to TRBJ2-4; 10 bases are shared with TRBD1. The germline V gene has CDR1 SQVTM and CDR2 ANQGSEA. The junction had 7 bases not matched to a gene; V was cut back by 5 bases and J by 6 bases. This CDR3 has 14 residues. The DNA of the CDR3 is TGCAGCGTTTCGGGACAGGGGCTGGGAAACATTCAGTACTTC. Amino acids: CSVSGQGLGNIQYF.

The chain uses TRBV5-4 and TRBJ2-3; TRBD2 matches 8 bases. J was trimmed by 1 base and V by 4 bases; bases with no gene match: 8. CDR1 and CDR2 (germline): SGHNT, YYREEE (reference sequence). This CDR3 spans 16 amino acids. The CDR3 DNA reads TGTGCCAGCAGCGGGACTAGTCGGCGGGGCACAGATACGCAGTATTTT. Its translation: CASSGTSRRGTDTQYF.

The chain links TRBV7-6 to TRBJ2-1; 8 bases map to TRBD1. Germline V CDR1 and CDR2: SGHVS, FNYEAQ. Trimming cost V 5 bases and J 5 bases; bases outside gene matches: 11. CDR3 length: 16 residues. CDR3 DNA sequence: TGTGCCAGCAGCCGAAGAACCCAGGGGGCGAACAATGAGCAGTTCTTC. It encodes CASSRRTQGANNEQFF. Complete variable domain (other parts from reference TRBV7-6 and TRBJ2-1): GAGVSQSPRYKVTKRGQDVALRCDPISGHVSLYWYRQALGQGPEFLTYFNYEAQQDKSGLPNDRFSAERPEGSISTLTIQRTEQRDSAMYRCASSRRTQGANNEQFFGPGTRLTVL.

The rearrangement joins TRBV6-5 to TRBJ2-5; TRBD1 might be the D (6 bases). Trimming removed 6 bases from V and 4 bases from J, with 18 bases in between. Germline loops: CDR1 MNHEY, CDR2 SVGAGI. The CDR3 length is 15 residues. CDR3 region: CASRPEGIGGETQYF. The CDR3 bases are TGTGCCAGCAGGCCCGAGGGTATAGGGGGAGAGACCCAGTACTTC.

The rearrangement joins TRBV5-1 to TRBJ2-1, with TRBD2 matching over 11 bases. The CDR3 extends over 16 amino acids. J lost 2 bases, V lost 4 bases, and 5 bases had no gene match. Germline CDR1 and CDR2: SGHRS and YFSETQ. The CDR3 nucleotides are TGCGCCAGCAGCCTTGGGGGACTAGCGGCCTACAATGAGCAGTTCTTC. It codes for CASSLGGLAAYNEQFF.

This rearrangement joins TRBV12-5 to TRBJ1-5, with 8 bases aligning to TRBD1. There are 18 residues in the CDR3. V was clipped by 1 base and J by 0 bases; unmatched bases: 8. Germline CDR1 LGHNT, CDR2 FRNRAP. The CDR3 spells CASGLGQGQFYSNQPQHF. CDR3 coding DNA: TGTGCTAGTGGTTTGGGACAGGGGCAATTCTATAGCAATCAGCCCCAGCATTTT.

This chain links TRBV7-9 with TRBJ2-7; 10 nucleotides align to TRBD2. Germline V gene lookup returns CDR1 SEHNR and CDR2 FQNEAQ (reference sequence). Germline trimming cut 5 bases from V and 4 bases from J; bases unmatched to any gene: 11. The CDR3 has 16 amino acids. CDR3 residues: CASSHWAAGGLYEQYV. The CDR3 DNA follows: TGTGCCAGCAGCCATTGGGCAGCGGGAGGGTTATACGAGCAGTACGTC.

This clone has just one count. This chain's CDR3 is CASSPRGYNEQFF. The CDR3 DNA is TGTGCCAGCAGCCCCAGGGGGTACAATGAGCAGTTCTTC. The chain recombines TRBV5-6 with TRBJ2-1; 7 bases fit TRBD1. The CDR3 loop spans 13 amino acids. Germline CDR1 and CDR2: SGHDT and YYEEEE. J was trimmed by 4 bases and V by 4 bases; bases with no gene match: 2.

The V call is TRBV9, the J call TRBJ2-3, with 10 bases fitting TRBD2. V shed 0 bases, J shed 0 bases, and the junction held 4 bases outside the gene matches. The CDR3 is 17 residues long. Looked up from germline, CDR1 is SGDLS and CDR2 is YYNGEE. CDR3 DNA sequence: TGTGCCAGCAGCGTAGATAGCGGGAGGACTAGCACAGATACGCAGTATTTT. This codes for CASSVDSGRTSTDTQYF.